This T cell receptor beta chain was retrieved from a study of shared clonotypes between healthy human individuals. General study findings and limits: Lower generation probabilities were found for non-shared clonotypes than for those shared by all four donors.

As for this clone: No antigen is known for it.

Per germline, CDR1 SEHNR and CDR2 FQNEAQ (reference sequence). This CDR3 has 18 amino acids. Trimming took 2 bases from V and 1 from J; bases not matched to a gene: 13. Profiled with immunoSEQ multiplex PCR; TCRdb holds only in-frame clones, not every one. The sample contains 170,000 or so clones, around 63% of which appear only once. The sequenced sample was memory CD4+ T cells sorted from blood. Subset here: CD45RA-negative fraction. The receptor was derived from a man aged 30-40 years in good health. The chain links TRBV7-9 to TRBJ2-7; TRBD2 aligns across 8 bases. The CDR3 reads CASSLYHISGISSYEQYF. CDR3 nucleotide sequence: TGTGCCAGCAGCTTATATCATATTAGCGGGATCAGTTCCTACGAGCAGTACTTC.